The 15 T cell receptor beta chains listed next were all sequenced from one sample in a study of T cells in tuberculosis. Using immunoSEQ multiplex PCR, the repertoire was profiled, and TCRdb retains in-frame clones only, with some absent. The sample carries around 45,000 clones, around 94% recorded once. Specimen: PBMCs. Source of these receptors: a donor between 10 and 29 years old with latent tuberculosis or without tuberculosis infection. Some clones in this sample may be carry-over from other donors' samples.

This clone was seen once. The chain links TRBV18 to TRBJ2-7; tentative D call: TRBD2 (6 bases). V lost 2 bases and J 2 bases, leaving 16 bases between the germline ends. This CDR3 has 16 amino acids. Germline CDR1 reads KGHSH; CDR2 reads LQKENI. In nucleotides, the CDR3 is TGTGCCAGCTCACCAACCCGCACAGGAGGGACCTACGAGCAGTACTTC. Translating gives CASSPTRTGGTYEQYF. The entire variable domain, with the rest obtained from reference TRBV18 and TRBJ2-7, is as follows: NAGVMQNPRHLVRRRGQEARLRCSPMKGHSHVYWYRQLPEEGLKFMVYLQKENIIDESGMPKERFSAEFPKEGPSILRIQQVVRGDSAAYFCASSPTRTGGTYEQYFGPGTRLTVT.

The chain joins TRBV19 to TRBJ1-1; the D gene is possibly TRBD1 (5 bases). This CDR3 region has 13 residues. V gave up 9 bases and J gave up 1 base, with 12 bases separating them. The germline gives CDR1 LNHDA, CDR2 SQIVND (reference sequence). This CDR3 is CASRTGGNTEAFF. The CDR3 DNA is TGTGCCAGCCGAACCGGGGGGAACACTGAAGCTTTCTTT.

This clone was recorded once. V is TRBV5-1 and J is TRBJ2-7; 8 bases agree with TRBD2. There are 17 residues in the CDR3. V was pared by 1 base and J by 0 bases, with 9 bases of the junction left unmatched. Germline V gene sequence: CDR1 SGHRS, CDR2 YFSETQ. Here the CDR3 DNA reads TGCGCCAGCAGCTTGACTAGCGGAGGTCGGAGCTCCTACGAGCAGTACTTC. Translated, it gives CASSLTSGGRSSYEQYF.

In its sample, this clone was seen once. The chain is built from TRBV4-3 and TRBJ1-1; 9 positions agree with TRBD1. V was pared by 4 bases and J by 3 bases, with 6 bases of the junction left unmatched. The CDR3 covers 15 residues. In germline, CDR1 is LGHNA, CDR2 YSLEER. CDR3 bases: TGCGCCAGCAGCCCCGGGACAGGGCGCCACACTGAAGCTTTCTTT. Translating gives CASSPGTGRHTEAFF.

The rearrangement uses TRBV6-5 and TRBJ2-6, with a possible D match to TRBD2 (5 bases). Trimming took 6 bases from V and 1 from J, leaving 10 bases between them. Germline V lookup: CDR1 MNHEY, CDR2 SVGAGI. The CDR3 length is 15 residues. The CDR3 here is CASSRGGSGANVLTF. The CDR3 coding sequence is TGTGCCAGCAGCCGGGGTGGGTCTGGGGCCAACGTCCTGACTTTC.

This clone appeared a single time. The rearrangement joins TRBV7-3 to TRBJ2-6; D gene uncertain. The V gene lost 2 bases and the J gene lost 4 bases, with 3 bases spanning the gap. Germline values: CDR1 SGHTA, CDR2 FQGTGA. This CDR3 region has 13 residues. This CDR3 reads CASSLGGANVLTF. The CDR3 region has the DNA TGTGCCAGCAGCTTAGGCGGGGCCAACGTCCTGACTTTC.

This clone appeared a single time. The chain carries TRBV2 and TRBJ2-7; tentatively, D is TRBD1 (5 bases). Germline CDR1 is SNHLY and CDR2 is FYNNEI. V dropped 9 bases and J dropped 1 base, with 16 bases sitting between them. CDR3 length: 14 residues. CDR3 sequence (DNA): TGTGCCAGTCCCACTAAGGGGCTATCCTACGAGCAGTACTTC. This encodes CASPTKGLSYEQYF.

This clone was detected once. This chain connects TRBV19 to TRBJ2-1; TRBD2 aligns across 16 bases. With 6 bases clipped from V and 7 bases from J, the junction kept 12 bases outside the gene matches. This CDR3 spans 18 amino acids. The germline CDR1 and CDR2 sequences are LNHDA and SQIVND (reference sequence). CDR3 region: CASSLPGLAGGPGNEQFF. DNA of the CDR3: TGTGCCAGTAGCTTACCGGGACTAGCGGGAGGGCCAGGGAATGAGCAGTTCTTC. Together with reference TRBV19 and TRBJ2-1, the CDR3 gives the full variable domain: DGGITQSPKYLFRKEGQNVTLSCEQNLNHDAMYWYRQDPGQGLRLIYYSQIVNDFQKGDIAEGYSVSREKKESFPLTVTSAQKNPTAFYLCASSLPGLAGGPGNEQFFGPGTRLTVL.

The chain uses TRBV30 and TRBJ2-7, with TRBD2 matching 9 bases. V lost 3 bases to trimming and J lost 5 bases; unmatched junction nucleotides: 8. The CDR3 runs 14 residues. The germline gives CDR1 GTSNPN, CDR2 SVGIG (reference sequence). Here the CDR3 DNA reads TGTGCCTGGAGCCTTAGCGGGAGCCGGGACGAGCAGTACTTC. Translation gives CAWSLSGSRDEQYF. Together with reference TRBV30 and TRBJ2-7, the CDR3 gives the full variable domain: SQTIHQWPATLVQPVGSPLSLECTVEGTSNPNLYWYRQAAGRGLQLLFYSVGIGQISSEVPQNLSASRPQDRQFILSSKKLLLSDSGFYLCAWSLSGSRDEQYFGPGTRLTVT.

The chain has TRBV6-1 and TRBJ2-1; 9 positions match TRBD2. The CDR3 has 14 residues. Per the germline V gene, CDR1 is MNHNS and CDR2 is SASEGT. Losses at the gene ends were 3 bases for V and 4 bases for J; bases not matched to a gene: 1. For the CDR3, the DNA is TGTGCCAGCAGTGACCTAGCGGGATACAATGAGCAGTTCTTC. Encoded protein: CASSDLAGYNEQFF.

The rearrangement joins TRBV9 to TRBJ2-3; TRBD2 might be the D (5 bases). CDR1 SGDLS and CDR2 YYNGEE come from the germline V gene. V dropped 4 bases and J dropped 3 bases, with 15 bases sitting between them. The CDR3 has 15 amino acids. The CDR3: CASSFNRGSTDTQYF. CDR3 DNA sequence: TGTGCCAGCAGCTTTAATCGCGGGTCGACAGATACGCAGTATTTT.

V and J are TRBV4-1 and TRBJ1-2; 7 bases fit TRBD1. V was pared by 0 bases and J by 4 bases, with 2 bases of the junction left unmatched. The CDR3 is 14 residues long. Per the germline V gene, CDR1 is MGHRA and CDR2 is YSYEKL. The CDR3 reads CASSQEGQIYGYTF. The CDR3 DNA is TGCGCCAGCAGCCAAGAGGGACAGATCTATGGCTACACCTTC.

The CDR3 is CASSPEGGNEKLFF. The CDR3 DNA reads as TGTGCCAGCTCACCAGAAGGGGGAAATGAAAAACTGTTTTTT. The V gene is TRBV18, the J gene TRBJ1-4; possible D gene TRBD1, 6 bases. From germline, CDR1 is KGHSH and CDR2 LQKENI. V lost 2 bases, J lost 5 bases, and 9 bases lay in between. The CDR3 has 14 residues.

The genes are TRBV29-1 and TRBJ1-1, with D unresolved. From germline, CDR1 is SQVTM and CDR2 ANQGSEA. This CDR3 comprises 12 residues. V lost 4 bases and J lost 0, with 6 bases in between. The CDR3 nucleotides are TGCAGCGTTGGACACTTGAACACTGAAGCTTTCTTT. This codes for CSVGHLNTEAFF.

The chain carries TRBV6-6 and TRBJ1-5, with D possibly matching TRBD1 (6 bases). Germline loops: CDR1 MNHNY, CDR2 SVGAGI (reference sequence). The CDR3 has 16 amino acids. The V gene lost 0 bases and the J gene lost 1 base, with 10 bases spanning the gap. This chain's CDR3 is CASSYSARGSNQPQHF. In nucleotides, the CDR3 is TGTGCCAGCAGTTACTCGGCCAGGGGAAGCAATCAGCCCCAGCATTTT.